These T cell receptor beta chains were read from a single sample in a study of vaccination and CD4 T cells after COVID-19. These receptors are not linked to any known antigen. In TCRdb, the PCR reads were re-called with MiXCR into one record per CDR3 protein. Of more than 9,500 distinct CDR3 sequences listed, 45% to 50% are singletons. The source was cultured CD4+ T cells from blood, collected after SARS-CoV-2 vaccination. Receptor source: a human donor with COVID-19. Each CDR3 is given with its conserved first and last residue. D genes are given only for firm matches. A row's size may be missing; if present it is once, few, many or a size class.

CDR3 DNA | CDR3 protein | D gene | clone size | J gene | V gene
TGCAGTGCTAGGCCGGGGGACAGGGGACTCCGAAATCAGCCCCAGCATTTT | CSARPGDRGLRNQPQHF | TRBD1 | few | TRBJ1-5 | TRBV20-1
TGTGCCAGCAGCTTAGTCGGCCTCTATAATTCACCCCTCCACTTT | CASSLVGLYNSPLHF | NA | medium-sized | TRBJ1-6 | TRBV7-8
TGTGCCAGCAGTGGGAATAATTCACCCCTCCACTTT | CASSGNNSPLHF | NA | NA | TRBJ1-6 | TRBV2
TGCAGTGTCACCCGGGGGCAAGAGACCCAGTACTTC | CSVTRGQETQYF | NA | medium-sized | TRBJ2-5 | TRBV20-1
TGTGCCAGCAGTTTAACCCCTGGTCGGGATACGCAGTATTTT | CASSLTPGRDTQYF | NA | few | TRBJ2-3 | TRBV27
TGCAGTGCTAGTCTAGGGGGACGGACGACCAAACTGTTTTTT | CSASLGGRTTKLFF | NA | NA | TRBJ1-4 | TRBV20-1
TGCAGTGCTAGAGATCTGCGGGGGACCACAGAGCAGTTCTTC | CSARDLRGTTEQFF | TRBD2 | NA | TRBJ2-1 | TRBV20-1
TGTGCCAGTAGTATTGGGTTGCCGGACAGATCTAACTATGGCTACACCTTC | CASSIGLPDRSNYGYTF | NA | NA | TRBJ1-2 | TRBV19
TGTGCCAGTAGCCACCGGACACCGTATGGCTACACCTTC | CASSHRTPYGYTF | NA | few | TRBJ1-2 | TRBV19
TGTGCCATCAGTGAGTCAAGGGGGCTCTACGAGCAGTACTTC | CAISESRGLYEQYF | TRBD1 | few | TRBJ2-7 | TRBV10-3
TGTGCCAGCAGTTACTCACGTATGGGGATACTGGAGCAGTACTTC | CASSYSRMGILEQYF | NA | NA | TRBJ2-7 | TRBV6-2/TRBV6-3
TGTGCCACCGGGGCAGGCAGCACAGATACGCAGTATTTT | CATGAGSTDTQYF | NA | NA | TRBJ2-3 | TRBV24-1
TGTGCCAGCAGTTCCCAGCCAACTAGCGGGGGGCTCACAGATACGCAGTATTTT | CASSSQPTSGGLTDTQYF | TRBD2 | NA | TRBJ2-3 | TRBV27
TGTGCCATCAGTAGTACCCGGGACAAGGCTGAAGCTTTCTTT | CAISSTRDKAEAFF | NA | NA | TRBJ1-1 | TRBV10-3
TGCAGTGCTACCGGACAGGGAGACACTGAAGCTTTCTTT | CSATGQGDTEAFF | TRBD1 | few | TRBJ1-1 | TRBV20-1
TGTGCCAGCAGCCTACAGGGAGATCGGTCACCCCTCCACTTT | CASSLQGDRSPLHF | NA | few | TRBJ1-6 | TRBV12-3/TRBV12-4
TGTGCCAGCAGTTTATCGAAAAACAGGGGGGCCTACTATGGCTACACCTTC | CASSLSKNRGAYYGYTF | TRBD1 | NA | TRBJ1-2 | TRBV27
TGTGCCAGCAGCTCTTGGGACAGCCTTGGAAACACCATATATTTT | CASSSWDSLGNTIYF | TRBD1 | NA | TRBJ1-3 | TRBV11-1
TGTGCCAGCAGTTCCGTGGGACTAGCGCCCAATGAGCAGTTCTTC | CASSSVGLAPNEQFF | TRBD2 | NA | TRBJ2-1 | TRBV6-5
TGCGCCAGCAGCCGTGGCGGCAGCAATCAGCCCCAGCATTTT | CASSRGGSNQPQHF | NA | NA | TRBJ1-5 | TRBV4-1
TGTGCCAGCAGCCTCCGGGACAGGCCTCAAGAGACCCAGTACTTC | CASSLRDRPQETQYF | TRBD1 | few | TRBJ2-5 | TRBV7-2
TGTGCCTGGAATGGACAGGGCTACGAGCAGTACTTC | CAWNGQGYEQYF | TRBD1 | NA | TRBJ2-7 | TRBV30
TGTGCCACCAGCAGGGATCAGAATTCACCCCTCCACTTT | CATSRDQNSPLHF | NA | few | TRBJ1-6 | TRBV15
TGTGCTAGCTCCCCTAGCGGGACCACAGATACGCAGTATTTT | CASSPSGTTDTQYF | TRBD2 | few | TRBJ2-3 | TRBV7-7
TGCAGTGCTAGCCCTAGCGGGCCCCAAGAGACCCAGTACTTC | CSASPSGPQETQYF | TRBD2 | NA | TRBJ2-5 | TRBV20-1
TGCGCCAGCAGCCAAGGGACTAGTGAGTCAGATACGCAGTATTTT | CASSQGTSESDTQYF | TRBD2 | NA | TRBJ2-3 | TRBV4-3
TGTGCCAGCAGCCTACAGGGAGGGTCAGATACGCAGTATTTT | CASSLQGGSDTQYF | NA | NA | TRBJ2-3 | TRBV12-3/TRBV12-4
TGCAGTGCTAGAGTACCCGGGACAATCTATGGCTACACCTTC | CSARVPGTIYGYTF | NA | NA | TRBJ1-2 | TRBV20-1
TGTGCCAGCCGTTTGGGAGCGGGGGATGGTGAGCAGTTCTTC | CASRLGAGDGEQFF | TRBD2 | few | TRBJ2-1 | TRBV27
TGTGCCTGGACCTCGGACACCCGGAGCTCCTATAATTCACCCCTCCACTTT | CAWTSDTRSSYNSPLHF | NA | NA | TRBJ1-6 | TRBV30
TGCAGTGCTAGAGGCTTAGACCTGTTGGAAACCCAGTACTTC | CSARGLDLLETQYF | NA | NA | TRBJ2-5 | TRBV20-1
TGTGCCAGCAGCGCTGGTTCGGCGAACACTGAAGCTTTCTTT | CASSAGSANTEAFF | NA | NA | TRBJ1-1 | TRBV11-2
TGTGCCAGCAGATCCGAGAGGACAGGGGTCCCGGCGGTTGAGTTCTTC | CASRSERTGVPAVEFF | TRBD1 | NA | TRBJ2-1 | TRBV6-1
TGTGCCAGCGTTAGAGACAGGGGTACTGAAGCTTTCTTT | CASVRDRGTEAFF | TRBD1 | NA | TRBJ1-1 | TRBV6-2/TRBV6-3
TGTGCCAGCAGAGAAACAGGGGGGAGAAACACCATATATTTT | CASRETGGRNTIYF | TRBD1 | NA | TRBJ1-3 | TRBV6-1
TGTGCCACCCGTGGGGACAACCAGAACACTGAAGCTTTCTTT | CATRGDNQNTEAFF | NA | NA | TRBJ1-1 | TRBV24-1
TGTGCCAGCTCACCATCAGGGTGGGAGACCCAGTACTTC | CASSPSGWETQYF | NA | few | TRBJ2-5 | TRBV18
TGTGCCAGCAGTGATACCGGATCAACCGGGGAGCTGTTTTTT | CASSDTGSTGELFF | NA | NA | TRBJ2-2 | TRBV25-1
TGTGCCAGCAGATCCGGCCCGACTGAAGCTTTCTTT | CASRSGPTEAFF | NA | few | TRBJ1-1 | TRBV6-2/TRBV6-3
TGCAGTGCCGTACAAGGGATTACCTACGAGCAGTACTTC | CSAVQGITYEQYF | NA | NA | TRBJ2-7 | TRBV20-1
TGCAGTGCTAGAGCAGCAGGGAAGGGGGGCGGGGAGCTGTTTTTT | CSARAAGKGGGELFF | NA | NA | TRBJ2-2 | TRBV20-1
TGTGCCAGCAGTCCGGTATACGGGCCCCAGTACTTC | CASSPVYGPQYF | NA | NA | TRBJ2-5 | TRBV27
TGTGCCAGCAGCTACGTCGGGATAAACATTCAGTACTTC | CASSYVGINIQYF | NA | NA | TRBJ2-4 | TRBV7-9
TGTGCCAGCAGGGGCGGCACTGAAGCTTTCTTT | CASRGGTEAFF | NA | NA | TRBJ1-1 | TRBV27